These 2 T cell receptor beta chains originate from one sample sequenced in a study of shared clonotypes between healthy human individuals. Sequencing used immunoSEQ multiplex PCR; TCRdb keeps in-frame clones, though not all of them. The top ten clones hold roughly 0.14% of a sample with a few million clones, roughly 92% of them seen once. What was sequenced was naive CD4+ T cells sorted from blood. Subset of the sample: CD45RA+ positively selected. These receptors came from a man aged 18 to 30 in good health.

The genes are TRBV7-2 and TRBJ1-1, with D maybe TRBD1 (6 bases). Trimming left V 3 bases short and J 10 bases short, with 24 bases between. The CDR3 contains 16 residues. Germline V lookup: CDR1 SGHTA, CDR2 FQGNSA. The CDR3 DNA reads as TGTGCCAGCAGCTTCGGGACAAGAGGGCTCGGGGTTGGAGCTTTCTTT. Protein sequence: CASSFGTRGLGVGAFF. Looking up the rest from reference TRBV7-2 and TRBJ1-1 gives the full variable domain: GAGVSQSPSNKVTEKGKDVELRCDPISGHTALYWYRQSLGQGLEFLIYFQGNSAPDKSGLPSDRFSAERTGGSVSTLTIQRTQQEDSAVYLCASSFGTRGLGVGAFFGQGTRLTVV.

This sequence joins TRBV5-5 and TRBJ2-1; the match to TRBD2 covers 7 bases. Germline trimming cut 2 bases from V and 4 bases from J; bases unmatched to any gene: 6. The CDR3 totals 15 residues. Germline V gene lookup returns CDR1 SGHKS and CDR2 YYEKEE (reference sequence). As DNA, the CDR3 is TGTGCCAGCAGCTTCCGGCTAGCGGAGTACAATGAGCAGTTCTTC. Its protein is CASSFRLAEYNEQFF. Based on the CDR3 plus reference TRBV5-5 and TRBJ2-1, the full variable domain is DAGVTQSPTHLIKTRGQQVTLRCSPISGHKSVSWYQQVLGQGPQFIFQYYEKEERGRGNFPDRFSARQFPNYSSELNVNALLLGDSALYLCASSFRLAEYNEQFFGPGTRLTVL.